This T cell receptor beta chain was identified during a study of blood T cell repertoires in COVID-19. The CDR3 loop spans 15 amino acids. The germline V gene has CDR1 PRHDT and CDR2 FYEKMQ (reference sequence). The V end was cut by 1 base, the J end by 8 bases, with 15 bases between. Sequenced by immunoSEQ multiplex PCR; TCRdb stores in-frame clones only, minus some. This table has fewer than 350,000 clones, roughly 90% appearing once. Participants' reported clinical history set cohort assignment. The sequence derives from a woman in her 40s with acute COVID-19. The sequencing input was PBMCs or T cells enriched from blood (not recorded which). J is TRBJ2-1 and V is TRBV13; the D gene is possibly TRBD2 (6 bases). The CDR3 bases are TGTGCCAGCAGCTTAGTCGGCGGGACCCTTCATGAGCAGTTCTTC. The encoded protein is CASSLVGGTLHEQFF.